The clone carrying this T cell receptor (beta chain) was seen only a few times. Its specificity is not known. The donors comprised healthy bone marrow donors. Primers included in the PCR were 60 Vbeta and 13 Jbeta primers. In the study's own analysis: In a later analysis, of some 80 million unique beta chains, about 12 million appeared in at least two donors. Clones were sequenced by immunoSEQ multiplex PCR, and TCRdb holds only the in-frame ones, with some missing. From that table come the V and J calls and clone size; the DNA was used to work out D and trimming. The data contain more than 140,000 clones, about three fifths of them singletons. The CDR3 totals 14 residues. Trimming removed 6 bases from V and 7 bases from J; junction bases left unmatched: 8. Germline values: CDR1 LNHDA, CDR2 SQIVND (reference sequence). This sample stems from a study of cytomegalovirus exposure and HLA in healthy donors. Study-wide findings and caveats: Per a later analysis, about 17,000 TCR beta sequences showed association with HLA alleles at 0.05 false discovery rate. Reported performance of the classifier showed diagnosis of cytomegalovirus status with high specificity and sensitivity.

The sequenced material came from PBMCs. V gene TRBV19 combines with J gene TRBJ1-2; TRBD1 matches 10 bases. The sequence derives from a young woman in good health and CMV-seropositive. The CDR3: CASSPGQGRSGYTF. DNA of the CDR3: TGTGCCAGTAGCCCGGGACAGGGGCGGTCTGGCTACACCTTC. Supplemented by reference TRBV19 and TRBJ1-2, the full variable domain reads DGGITQSPKYLFRKEGQNVTLSCEQNLNHDAMYWYRQDPGQGLRLIYYSQIVNDFQKGDIAEGYSVSREKKESFPLTVTSAQKNPTAFYLCASSPGQGRSGYTFGSGTRLTVV.